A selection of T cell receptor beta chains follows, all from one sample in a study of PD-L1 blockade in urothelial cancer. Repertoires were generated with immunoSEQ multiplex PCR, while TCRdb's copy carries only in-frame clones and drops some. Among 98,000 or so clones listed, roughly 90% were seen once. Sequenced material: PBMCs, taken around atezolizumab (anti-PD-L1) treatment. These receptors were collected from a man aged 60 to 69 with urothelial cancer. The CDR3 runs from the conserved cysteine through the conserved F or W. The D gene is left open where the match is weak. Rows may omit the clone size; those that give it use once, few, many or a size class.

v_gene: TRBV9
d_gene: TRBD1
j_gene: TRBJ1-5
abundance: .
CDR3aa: CASSVAGGSNQPQHF
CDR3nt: TGTGCCAGCAGCGTAGCAGGGGGGAGCAATCAGCCCCAGCATTTT

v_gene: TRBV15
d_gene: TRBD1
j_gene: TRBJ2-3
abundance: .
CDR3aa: CATSRGPTGGEDTQYF
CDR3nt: TGTGCCACCAGCAGAGGGCCAACAGGGGGCGAGGATACGCAGTATTTT

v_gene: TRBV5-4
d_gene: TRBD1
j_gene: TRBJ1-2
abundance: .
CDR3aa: CASRRQGNNGYTF
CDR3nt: TGTGCCAGCAGGCGACAGGGAAATAATGGCTACACCTTC

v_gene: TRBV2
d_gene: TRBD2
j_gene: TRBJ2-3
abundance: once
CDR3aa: CASSEWASGGAGTDTQYF
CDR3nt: TGTGCCAGCAGTGAATGGGCTAGCGGGGGGGCTGGCACAGATACGCAGTATTTT

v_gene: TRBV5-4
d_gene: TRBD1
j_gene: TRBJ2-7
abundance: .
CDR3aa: CASSFGQGGPYEQYF
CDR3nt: TGTGCCAGCAGCTTCGGACAGGGTGGTCCCTACGAGCAGTACTTC

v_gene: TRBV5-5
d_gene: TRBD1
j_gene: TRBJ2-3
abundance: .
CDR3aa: CASSFYQGADTQYF
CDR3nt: TGTGCCAGCAGCTTTTACCAGGGGGCAGATACGCAGTATTTT

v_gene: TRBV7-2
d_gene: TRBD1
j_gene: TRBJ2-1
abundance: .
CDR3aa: CASSSRDRTNNEQFF
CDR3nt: TGTGCCAGCAGCTCCCGGGACAGGACGAACAATGAGCAGTTCTTC

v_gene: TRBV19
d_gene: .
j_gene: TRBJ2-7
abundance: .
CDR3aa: CASSYWASYEQYF
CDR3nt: TGTGCCAGTAGTTACTGGGCGTCCTACGAGCAGTACTTC

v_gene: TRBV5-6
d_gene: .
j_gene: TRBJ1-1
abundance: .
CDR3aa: CASSPRGLTNTEAFF
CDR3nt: TGTGCCAGCAGCCCGCGAGGGCTGACGAACACTGAAGCTTTCTTT

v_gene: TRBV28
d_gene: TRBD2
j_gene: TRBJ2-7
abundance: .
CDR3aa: CASSLTSAWREVREQYF
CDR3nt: TGTGCCAGCAGTTTGACCTCCGCCTGGCGGGAGGTACGCGAGCAGTACTTC

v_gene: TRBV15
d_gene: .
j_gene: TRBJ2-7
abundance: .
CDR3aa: CATSRDRPPYEQYF
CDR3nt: TGTGCCACCAGCAGAGACAGGCCCCCCTACGAGCAGTACTTC

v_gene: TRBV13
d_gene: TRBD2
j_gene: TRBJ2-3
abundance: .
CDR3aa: CASSRRLAGGRGTDTQYF
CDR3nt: TGTGCCAGCAGCCGAAGACTAGCGGGAGGGCGGGGGACAGATACGCAGTATTTT

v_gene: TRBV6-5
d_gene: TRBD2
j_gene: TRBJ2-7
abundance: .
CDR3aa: CASSYSSSGSYEQYF
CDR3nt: TGTGCCAGCAGTTACTCGTCTAGCGGGAGTTACGAGCAGTACTTC

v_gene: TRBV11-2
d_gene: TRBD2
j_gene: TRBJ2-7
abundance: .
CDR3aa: CASSLEAGLAGGRLRYEQYF
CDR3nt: TGTGCCAGCAGCTTAGAGGCGGGACTAGCGGGGGGACGGTTGCGCTACGAGCAGTACTTC

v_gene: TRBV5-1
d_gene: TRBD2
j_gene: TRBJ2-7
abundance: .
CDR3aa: CASSLGLAGPYEQYF
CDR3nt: TGCGCCAGCAGCCTGGGGCTAGCGGGGCCCTACGAGCAGTACTTC

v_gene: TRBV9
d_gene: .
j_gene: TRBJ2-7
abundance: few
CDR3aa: CASSPPIYEQYF
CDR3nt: TGTGCCAGCAGCCCCCCCATCTACGAGCAGTACTTC

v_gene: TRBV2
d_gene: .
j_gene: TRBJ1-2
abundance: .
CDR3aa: CASSANNYGYTF
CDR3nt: TGTGCCAGCAGTGCTAATAACTATGGCTACACCTTC

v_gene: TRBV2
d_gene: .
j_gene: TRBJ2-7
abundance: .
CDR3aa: CASSDRTTVREQYF
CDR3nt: TGTGCCAGCAGTGACAGGACTACAGTCCGCGAGCAGTACTTC

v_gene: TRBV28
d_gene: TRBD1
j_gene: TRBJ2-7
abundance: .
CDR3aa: CASSWTGDLYEQYF
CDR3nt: TGTGCCAGCAGTTGGACAGGGGATTTGTACGAGCAGTACTTC

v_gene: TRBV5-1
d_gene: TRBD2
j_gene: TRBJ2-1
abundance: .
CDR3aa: CASSSTSGNEQFF
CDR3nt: TGCGCCAGCAGTAGTACTAGCGGGAATGAGCAGTTCTTC

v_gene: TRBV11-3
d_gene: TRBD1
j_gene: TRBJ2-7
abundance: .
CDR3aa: CASSLGQGAFDEQYF
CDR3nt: TGTGCCAGCAGCTTGGGACAGGGGGCTTTCGACGAGCAGTACTTC

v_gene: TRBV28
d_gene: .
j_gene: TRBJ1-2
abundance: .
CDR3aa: CAIGLNYGYTF
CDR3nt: TGTGCCATAGGACTTAACTATGGCTACACCTTC

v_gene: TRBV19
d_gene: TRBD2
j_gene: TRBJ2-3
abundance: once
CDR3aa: CASRVAGDTGDTQYF
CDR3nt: TGTGCCAGTAGGGTAGCGGGGGACACGGGAGATACGCAGTATTTT

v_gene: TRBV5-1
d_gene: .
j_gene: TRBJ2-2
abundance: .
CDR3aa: CASQSQGGVNTGELFF
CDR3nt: TGCGCCAGCCAGTCGCAAGGCGGGGTGAACACCGGGGAGCTGTTTTTT

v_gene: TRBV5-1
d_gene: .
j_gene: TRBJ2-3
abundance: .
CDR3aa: CASSLVPGDTQYF
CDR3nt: TGCGCCAGCAGCTTGGTGCCAGGGGATACGCAGTATTTT

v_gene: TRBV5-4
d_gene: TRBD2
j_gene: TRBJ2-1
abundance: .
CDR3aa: CASSLEPGGAYNEQFF
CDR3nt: TGTGCCAGCAGCTTGGAACCGGGGGGTGCCTACAATGAGCAGTTCTTC

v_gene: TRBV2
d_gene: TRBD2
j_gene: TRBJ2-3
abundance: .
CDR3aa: CASSEGTRAGDTQYF
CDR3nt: TGTGCCAGCAGTGAAGGGACTAGGGCGGGAGATACGCAGTATTTT

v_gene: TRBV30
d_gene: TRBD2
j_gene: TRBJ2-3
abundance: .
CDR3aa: CAWKPNSGRGYGTDTQYF
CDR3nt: TGTGCCTGGAAGCCGAATAGCGGGCGTGGTTATGGCACAGATACGCAGTATTTT

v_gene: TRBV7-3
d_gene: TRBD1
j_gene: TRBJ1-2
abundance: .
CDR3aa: CASSLGTGYDYGYTF
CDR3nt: TGTGCCAGCAGCTTAGGGACAGGGTATGACTATGGCTACACCTTC

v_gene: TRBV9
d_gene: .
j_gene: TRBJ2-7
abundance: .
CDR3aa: CASSAYSGSSYEQYF
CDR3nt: TGTGCCAGCAGCGCCTATAGCGGTAGCTCCTACGAGCAGTACTTC

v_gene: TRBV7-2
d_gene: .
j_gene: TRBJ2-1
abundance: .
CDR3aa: CASTADLNEQFF
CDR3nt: TGTGCCAGCACCGCGGATCTCAATGAGCAGTTCTTC

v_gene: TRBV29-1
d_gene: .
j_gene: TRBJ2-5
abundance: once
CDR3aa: CSVVSGETQYF
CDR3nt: TGCAGCGTTGTCAGCGGGGAGACCCAGTACTTC

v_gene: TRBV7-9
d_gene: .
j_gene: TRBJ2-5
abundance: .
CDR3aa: CASSVQGPETQYF
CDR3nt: TGTGCCAGCAGCGTGCAGGGGCCGGAGACCCAGTACTTC

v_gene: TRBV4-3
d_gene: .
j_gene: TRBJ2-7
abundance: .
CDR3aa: CASSQGIQSGSYEQYF
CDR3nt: TGCGCCAGCAGCCAAGGAATTCAGTCGGGGTCCTACGAGCAGTACTTC

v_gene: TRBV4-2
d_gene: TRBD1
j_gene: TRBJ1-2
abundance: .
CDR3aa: CASSPDRGNYGYTF
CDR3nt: TGTGCCAGCAGCCCCGACAGGGGGAACTATGGCTACACCTTC

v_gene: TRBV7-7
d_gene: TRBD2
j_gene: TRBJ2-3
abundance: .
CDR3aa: CASSATGSGTSGGTQYF
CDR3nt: TGTGCTAGCAGCGCCACAGGGTCTGGGACTAGCGGAGGAACGCAGTATTTT

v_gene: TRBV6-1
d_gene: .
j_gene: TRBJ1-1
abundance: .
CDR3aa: CASSAGVMNTEAFF
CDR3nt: TGTGCCAGCAGCGCGGGGGTCATGAACACTGAAGCTTTCTTT

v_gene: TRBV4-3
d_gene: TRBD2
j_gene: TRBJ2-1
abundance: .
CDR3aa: CASSQGTSVNEQFF
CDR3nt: TGCGCCAGCAGCCAGGGTACTAGCGTCAATGAGCAGTTCTTC

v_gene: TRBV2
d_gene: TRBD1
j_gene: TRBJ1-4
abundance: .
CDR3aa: CASRSGGHEKLFF
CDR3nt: TGTGCCAGCAGGTCAGGGGGCCATGAAAAACTGTTTTTT

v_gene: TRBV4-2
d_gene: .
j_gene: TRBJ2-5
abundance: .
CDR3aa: CASSQDLAFQETQYF
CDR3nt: TGTGCCAGCAGCCAAGATTTGGCTTTCCAAGAGACCCAGTACTTC

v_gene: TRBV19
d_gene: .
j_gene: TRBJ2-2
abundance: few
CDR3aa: CASRDRLLNTGELFF
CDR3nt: TGTGCCAGTAGAGACAGGCTCTTGAACACCGGGGAGCTGTTTTTT

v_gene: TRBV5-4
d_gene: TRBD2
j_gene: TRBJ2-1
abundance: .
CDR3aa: CASSAGLAFSYNEQFF
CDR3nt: TGTGCCAGCAGCGCGGGACTAGCGTTCTCCTACAATGAGCAGTTCTTC

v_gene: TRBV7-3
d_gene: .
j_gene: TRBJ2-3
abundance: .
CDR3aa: CASSLIPASRTDTQYF
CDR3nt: TGTGCCAGCAGCTTAATCCCCGCTAGCCGCACAGATACGCAGTATTTT

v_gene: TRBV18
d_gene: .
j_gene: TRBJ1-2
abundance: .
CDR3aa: CASSPDSNYGYTF
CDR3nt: TGTGCCAGCTCGCCCGACAGTAACTATGGCTACACCTTC

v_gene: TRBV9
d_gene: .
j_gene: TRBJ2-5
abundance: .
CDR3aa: CASSAPDGRAGRQETQYF
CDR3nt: TGTGCCAGCAGCGCCCCGGATGGGCGGGCGGGCCGCCAAGAGACCCAGTACTTC

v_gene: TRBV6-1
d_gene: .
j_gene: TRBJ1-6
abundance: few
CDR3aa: CASSEGGSPLHF
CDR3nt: TGTGCCAGCAGTGAGGGAGGGTCACCCCTCCACTTT

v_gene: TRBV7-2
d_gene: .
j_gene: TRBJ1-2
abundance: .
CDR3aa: CASSFGRAGGYTF
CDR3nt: TGTGCCAGCAGCTTTGGCAGGGCTGGAGGCTACACCTTC

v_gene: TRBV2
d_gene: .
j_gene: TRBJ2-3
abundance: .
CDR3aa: CASSDLGRTQYF
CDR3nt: TGTGCCAGCAGTGACTTGGGGCGGACGCAGTATTTT

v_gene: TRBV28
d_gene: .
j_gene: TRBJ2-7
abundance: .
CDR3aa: CASCGSIQWGLYEQYF
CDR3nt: TGTGCCAGCTGCGGATCGATCCAATGGGGACTTTACGAGCAGTACTTC

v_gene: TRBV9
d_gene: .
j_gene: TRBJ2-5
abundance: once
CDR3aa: CASSVSGIVYQETQYF
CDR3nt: TGTGCCAGCAGCGTATCCGGGATCGTGTACCAAGAGACCCAGTACTTC

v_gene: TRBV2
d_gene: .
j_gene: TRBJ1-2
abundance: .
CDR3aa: CASSTGTAFYGYTF
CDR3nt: TGTGCCAGCAGTACAGGGACGGCTTTCTATGGCTACACCTTC

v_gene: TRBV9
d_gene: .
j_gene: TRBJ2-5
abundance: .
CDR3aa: CASSPEPQEAQETQYF
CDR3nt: TGTGCCAGCAGCCCAGAACCCCAGGAGGCCCAAGAGACCCAGTACTTC